The rows below give T cell receptor beta chains drawn from one sample of a study of beta chain features in type 1 diabetes. This table comes from immunoSEQ multiplex PCR, and its TCRdb copy is limited to in-frame clones, with some not included. This sample carries more than 300,000 clones, over 13% of them seen once, and the ten largest clones take roughly 0.017%. The sequenced sample was naive CD4+ T cells from blood. These receptors were obtained from a woman aged 18-29 years in good health. CDR3s include the opening cysteine and the closing phenylalanine or tryptophan. D genes are given only for firm matches. Part of the rows lack a size; the others show once, few, many or a class for expanded clones.

- TRBJ2-1 TRBV9 - TGTGCCAGCAGCGGTGTATGGCTAGCAGCCCCCCCCCACGATGAGCAGTTCTTC CASSGVWLAAPPHDEQFF
- TRBJ2-2 TRBV4-1 - TGCGCCAGCTCCCTGCGAGACGGGGAGCTGTTTTTT CASSLRDGELFF
- TRBJ1-1 TRBV5-1 once TGCGCCAGCAGCTTGGGAGGCCTGGGAGCTTTCTTT CASSLGGLGAFF
- TRBJ2-7 TRBV30 few TGTGCCTGGAGTGTAGGAGCGGGACACTCCTACGAGCAGTACTTC CAWSVGAGHSYEQYF
- TRBJ1-1 TRBV19 few TGTGCCAGTAGTATGGGGACTCGTACAGTGAACACTGAAGCTTTCTTT CASSMGTRTVNTEAFF
- TRBJ2-5 TRBV5-1 - TGCGCCAGCAGCTTGGCAGGCAACCAAGAGACCCAGTACTTC CASSLAGNQETQYF
TRBD1 TRBJ2-4 TRBV28 - TGTGCCAGCACTCCGAGGACCGGGACAGTCTACAGACTAGCCAAAAACATTCAGTACTTC CASTPRTGTVYRLAKNIQYF
TRBD1 TRBJ2-4 TRBV5-6 few TGTGCCAGCAGCTGGGGACAGGGGGACATTCAGTACTTC CASSWGQGDIQYF
- TRBJ1-5 TRBV11-1 - TGTGCCAGCAATCTTTACAGGGAGTCCCAGCATTTT CASNLYRESQHF
TRBD1 TRBJ1-1 TRBV29-1 - TGCAGCGTTATTATCGGGACAGGGTACGCTGAAGCTTTCTTT CSVIIGTGYAEAFF
- TRBJ2-6 TRBV19 few TGTGCCAGTAGTTCTACAGGATCGGGGGCCAACGTCCTGACTTTC CASSSTGSGANVLTF
TRBD2 TRBJ2-7 TRBV28 - TGTGCCAGTTTAAGGGCCGGGACTAGCGGCTACGAGCAGTACTTC CASLRAGTSGYEQYF
- TRBJ2-7 TRBV29-1 few TGCAGCGTTGGGGGGGTAACAGGAGTCTACGAGCAGTACTTC CSVGGVTGVYEQYF